What follows is one TCR beta chain and its context. Its antigen is as yet unknown. Assay: immunoSEQ multiplex PCR; the TCRdb copy retains only in-frame clones and omits some. The table shows some 120,000 clones, with around 90% occurring only once. The data derive from a study of T cell responses to AZD1222 COVID-19 vaccine. CDR1 is LNHDA, CDR2 SQIVND, per germline (reference sequence). The ends were cut back, 3 bases at V and 4 bases at J, with 12 bases in the middle. CDR3 length equals 14 residues. Findings and caveats of the study: The reported proportion of spike-specific TCRs targeting unmutated variant regions was nearly half. Most donors were white British, females outnumbered males, and clonal diversity was possibly underestimated.

The specimen comprised peripheral blood, sampled 28 days after the second dose of the MenACWY control vaccine. The chain recombines TRBV19 with TRBJ1-1; D remains unclear. This receptor was identified in an adult who received the MenACWY meningococcal vaccine as a control. CDR3: CASSMTPPGTEAFF. The CDR3 DNA sequence: TGTGCCAGTAGTATGACACCGCCAGGCACTGAAGCTTTCTTT.